The clone carrying this T cell receptor (beta chain) has at least ten counts. Its antigen is unknown. TCRdb reprocessed the 5' RACE reads via MiXCR and lists one record per CDR3 protein. The data show about 220,000 distinct CDR3 sequences, roughly 24% seen once. Per germline, CDR1 SEHNR and CDR2 FQNEAQ (reference sequence). The CDR3 runs 14 residues. After removal of 5 bases from V and 4 bases from J, the junction contained 7 bases not matched to a gene. This record belongs to a study of CD8 T cells in ankylosing spondylitis. Study-level results: Disease-linked clones bore a CD8+ phenotype and were relatively rare in peripheral blood. Seemingly characteristic of ankylosing spondylitis blood was a TCR beta motif consisting of eight highly homologous variants.

V and J are TRBV7-9 and TRBJ2-5; 7 nucleotides align to TRBD2. The receptor's source is a male donor with ankylosing spondylitis or in good health (not recorded which). Source material: blood, either unsorted or a sorted T cell fraction (not recorded which). CDR3 loop: CASSTLTSTETQYF. The CDR3 DNA sequence: TGTGCCAGCAGCACCTTGACTAGCACAGAGACCCAGTACTTC. Together with reference TRBV7-9 and TRBJ2-5, the CDR3 gives the full variable domain: DTGVSQNPRHKITKRGQNVTFRCDPISEHNRLYWYRQTLGQGPEFLTYFQNEAQLEKSRLLSDRFSAERPKGSFSTLEIQRTEQGDSAMYLCASSTLTSTETQYFGPGTRLLVL.